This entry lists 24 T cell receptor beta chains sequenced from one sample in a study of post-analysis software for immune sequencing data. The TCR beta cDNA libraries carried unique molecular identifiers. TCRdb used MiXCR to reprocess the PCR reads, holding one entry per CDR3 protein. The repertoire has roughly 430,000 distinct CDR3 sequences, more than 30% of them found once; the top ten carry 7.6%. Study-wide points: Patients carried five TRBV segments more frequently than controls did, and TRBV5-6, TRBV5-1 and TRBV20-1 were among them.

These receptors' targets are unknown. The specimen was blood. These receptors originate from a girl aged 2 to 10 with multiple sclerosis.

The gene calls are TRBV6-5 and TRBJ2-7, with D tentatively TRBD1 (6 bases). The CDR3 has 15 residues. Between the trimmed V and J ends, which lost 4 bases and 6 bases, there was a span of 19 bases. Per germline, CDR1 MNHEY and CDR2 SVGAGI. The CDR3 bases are TGTGCCAGCAGTTCCTTCGACAGGAAACCCTGCGAGCAGTACTTC. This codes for CASSSFDRKPCEQYF.

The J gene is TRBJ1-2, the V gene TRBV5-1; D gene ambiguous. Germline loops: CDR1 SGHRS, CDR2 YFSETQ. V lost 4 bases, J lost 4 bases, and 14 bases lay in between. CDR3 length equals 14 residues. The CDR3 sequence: CASSGIGPIYGYTF. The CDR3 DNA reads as TGCGCCAGCAGCGGAATCGGACCCATCTATGGCTACACCTTC.

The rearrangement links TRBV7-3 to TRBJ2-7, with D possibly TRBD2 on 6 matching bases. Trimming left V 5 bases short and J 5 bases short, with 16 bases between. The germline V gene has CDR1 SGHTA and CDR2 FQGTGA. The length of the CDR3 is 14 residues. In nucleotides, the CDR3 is TGTGCCAGCAGCGCCACCGGGGGAGGCGACGAGCAGTACTTC. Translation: CASSATGGGDEQYF.

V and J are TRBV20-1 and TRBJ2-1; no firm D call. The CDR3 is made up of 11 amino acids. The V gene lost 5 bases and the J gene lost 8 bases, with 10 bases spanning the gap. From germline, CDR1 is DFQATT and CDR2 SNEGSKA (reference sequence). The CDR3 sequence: CSAYQDYEQFF. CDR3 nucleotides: TGCAGTGCTTATCAGGATTATGAGCAGTTCTTC.

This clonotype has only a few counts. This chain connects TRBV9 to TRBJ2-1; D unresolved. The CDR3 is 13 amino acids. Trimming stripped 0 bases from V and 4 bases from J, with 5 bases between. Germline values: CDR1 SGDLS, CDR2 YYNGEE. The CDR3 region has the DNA TGTGCCAGCAGCGTAGGGCGGTACAATGAGCAGTTCTTC. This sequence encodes CASSVGRYNEQFF.

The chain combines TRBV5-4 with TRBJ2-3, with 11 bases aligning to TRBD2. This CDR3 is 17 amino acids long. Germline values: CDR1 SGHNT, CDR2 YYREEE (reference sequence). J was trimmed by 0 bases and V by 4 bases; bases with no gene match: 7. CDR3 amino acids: CASSTRLAGTSTDTQYF. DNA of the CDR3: TGTGCCAGCAGCACCCGACTAGCGGGAACGAGCACAGATACGCAGTATTTT.

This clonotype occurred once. The CDR3 DNA follows: TGTGCCAGCAGTGAATCCAGAGGAAGAGGGACCTACAATGAGCAGTTCTTC. It specifies CASSESRGRGTYNEQFF. This rearrangement joins TRBV25-1 to TRBJ2-1, with a possible D match to TRBD2 (5 bases). Trimming shortened V by 1 base and J by 2 bases, and 15 bases separated the two germline ends. The CDR3 loop spans 17 amino acids. In germline, CDR1 is MGHDK, CDR2 SYGVNS. Drawing the rest from reference TRBV25-1 and TRBJ2-1, the complete variable domain is EADIYQTPRYLVIGTGKKITLECSQTMGHDKMYWYQQDPGMELHLIHYSYGVNSTEKGDLSSESTVSRIRTEHFPLTLESARPSHTSQYLCASSESRGRGTYNEQFFGPGTRLTVL.

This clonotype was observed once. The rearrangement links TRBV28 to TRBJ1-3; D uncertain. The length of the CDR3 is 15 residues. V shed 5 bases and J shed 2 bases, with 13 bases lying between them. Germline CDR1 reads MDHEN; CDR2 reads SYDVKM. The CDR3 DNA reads TGTGCCAGCAGTCAAGACCTACTCGCTGGAAACACCATATATTTT. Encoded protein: CASSQDLLAGNTIYF.

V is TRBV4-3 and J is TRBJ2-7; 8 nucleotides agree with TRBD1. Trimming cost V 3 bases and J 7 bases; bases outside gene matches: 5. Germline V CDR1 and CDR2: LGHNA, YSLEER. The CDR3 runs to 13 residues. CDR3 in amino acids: CASSQDRDGEQYF. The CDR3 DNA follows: TGCGCCAGCAGCCAGGACAGGGATGGGGAGCAGTACTTC.

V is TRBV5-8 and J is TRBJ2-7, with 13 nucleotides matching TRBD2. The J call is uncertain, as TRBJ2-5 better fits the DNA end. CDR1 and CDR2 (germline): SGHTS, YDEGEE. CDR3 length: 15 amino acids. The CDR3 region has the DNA TGTGCCAGCAGCCGACTAGCGGGAGGTTTCAAGACCCAGTACTTC. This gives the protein CASSRLAGGFKTQYF.

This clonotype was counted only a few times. In DNA, the CDR3 is TGCAGTGCTAGAGATTCTCTAGCGGGAGGGAGTAGCACAGATACGCAGTATTTT. It is translated as CSARDSLAGGSSTDTQYF. This chain links TRBV20-1 with TRBJ2-3, with 12 bases lining up with TRBD2. Per germline, CDR1 DFQATT and CDR2 SNEGSKA (reference sequence). The CDR3 is 18 residues long. V was clipped by 0 bases and J by 0 bases; unmatched bases: 7.

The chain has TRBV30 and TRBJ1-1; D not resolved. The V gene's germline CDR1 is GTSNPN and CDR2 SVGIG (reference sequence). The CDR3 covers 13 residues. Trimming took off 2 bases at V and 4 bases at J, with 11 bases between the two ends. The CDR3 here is CAWSYAGTTEAFF. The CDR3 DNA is TGTGCCTGGAGTTATGCAGGTACCACTGAAGCTTTCTTT.

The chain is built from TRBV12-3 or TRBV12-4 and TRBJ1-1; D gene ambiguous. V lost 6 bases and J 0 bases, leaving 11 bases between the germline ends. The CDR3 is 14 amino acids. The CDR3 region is CASSLTEVNTEAFF. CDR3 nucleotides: TGTGCCAGCAGCCTGACCGAGGTGAACACTGAAGCTTTCTTT.

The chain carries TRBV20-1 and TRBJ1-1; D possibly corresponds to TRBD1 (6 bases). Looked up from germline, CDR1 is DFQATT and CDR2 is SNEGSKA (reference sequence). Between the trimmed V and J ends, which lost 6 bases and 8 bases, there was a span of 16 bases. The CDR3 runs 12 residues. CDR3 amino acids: CSAPAGAVEAFF. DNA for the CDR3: TGCAGTGCCCCAGCGGGGGCAGTCGAAGCTTTCTTT.

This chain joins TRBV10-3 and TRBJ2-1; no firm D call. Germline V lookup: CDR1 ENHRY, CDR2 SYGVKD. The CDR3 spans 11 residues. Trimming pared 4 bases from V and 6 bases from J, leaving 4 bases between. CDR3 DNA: TGTGCCATCAGTGGGGCCAATGAGCAGTTCTTC. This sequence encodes CAISGANEQFF.

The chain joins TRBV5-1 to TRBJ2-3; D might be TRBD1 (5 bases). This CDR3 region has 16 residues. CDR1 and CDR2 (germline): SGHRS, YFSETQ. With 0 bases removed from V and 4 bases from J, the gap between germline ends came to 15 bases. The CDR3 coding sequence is TGCGCCAGCAGCTTGGCGGGCAGGGTAGATTCAGATACGCAGTATTTT. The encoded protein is CASSLAGRVDSDTQYF.

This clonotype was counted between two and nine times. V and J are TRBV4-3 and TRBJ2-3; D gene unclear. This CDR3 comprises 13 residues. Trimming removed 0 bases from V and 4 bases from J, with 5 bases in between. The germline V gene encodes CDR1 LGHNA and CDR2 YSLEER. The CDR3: CASSQDVPDTQYF. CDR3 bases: TGCGCCAGCAGCCAAGATGTTCCAGATACGCAGTATTTT.

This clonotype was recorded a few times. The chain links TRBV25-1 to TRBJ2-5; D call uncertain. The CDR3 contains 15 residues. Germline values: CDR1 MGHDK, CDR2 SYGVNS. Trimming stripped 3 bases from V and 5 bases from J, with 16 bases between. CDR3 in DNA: TGTGCCAGCAGTGAGGGCCAACCTGTCTTTGAGACCCAGTACTTC. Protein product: CASSEGQPVFETQYF.

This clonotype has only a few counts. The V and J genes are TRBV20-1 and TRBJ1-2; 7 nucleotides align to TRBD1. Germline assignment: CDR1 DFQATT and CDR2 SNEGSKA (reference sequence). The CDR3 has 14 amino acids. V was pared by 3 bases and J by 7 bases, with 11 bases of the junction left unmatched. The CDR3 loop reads CSASISDRVGGYTF. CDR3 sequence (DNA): TGCAGTGCTAGCATCTCTGACAGGGTTGGTGGCTACACCTTC.

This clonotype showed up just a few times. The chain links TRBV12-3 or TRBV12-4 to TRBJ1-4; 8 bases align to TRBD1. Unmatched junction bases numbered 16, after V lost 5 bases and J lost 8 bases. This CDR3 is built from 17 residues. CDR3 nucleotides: TGTGCCAGCAGTCCGCCCCGACAGGGGACGGGAGGAGAAAAACTGTTTTTT. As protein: CASSPPRQGTGGEKLFF.

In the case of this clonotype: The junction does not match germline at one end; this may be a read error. In nucleotides, the CDR3 is TGTGCCACCAGTGATTACGGCAATGAGCAGTTCTTC. This sequence encodes CATSDYGNEQFF. This chain uses TRBV10-3 with TRBJ2-1; D remains unclear. Germline V lookup: CDR1 ENHRY, CDR2 SYGVKD. This CDR3 is built from 12 residues.

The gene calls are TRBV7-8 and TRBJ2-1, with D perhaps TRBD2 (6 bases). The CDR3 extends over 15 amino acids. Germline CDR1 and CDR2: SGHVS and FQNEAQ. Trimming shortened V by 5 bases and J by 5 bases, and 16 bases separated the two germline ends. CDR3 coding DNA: TGTGCCAGCAGCGGACCGGGACTCCTCCACAATGAGCAGTTCTTC. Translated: CASSGPGLLHNEQFF.

In DNA, the CDR3 is TGTGCCAGCAGCGTAGAGTCAGGGACCATCTATGGCTACACCTTC. Translating gives CASSVESGTIYGYTF. The rearrangement links TRBV9 to TRBJ1-2; the D gene is possibly TRBD1 (5 bases). Trimming shortened V by 0 bases and J by 4 bases, and 13 bases separated the two germline ends. The CDR3 totals 15 residues. Per the germline V gene, CDR1 is SGDLS and CDR2 is YYNGEE.

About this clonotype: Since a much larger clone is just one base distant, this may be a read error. The CDR3 loop is CAGSTTGSGDTQYF. As DNA, the CDR3 is TGCGCCGGCAGCACGACAGGGTCGGGAGATACGCAGTATTTT. This chain joins TRBV5-1 and TRBJ2-3, with TRBD1 matching 7 bases. CDR3 length: 14 residues. Per the germline V gene, CDR1 is SGHRS and CDR2 is YFSETQ.